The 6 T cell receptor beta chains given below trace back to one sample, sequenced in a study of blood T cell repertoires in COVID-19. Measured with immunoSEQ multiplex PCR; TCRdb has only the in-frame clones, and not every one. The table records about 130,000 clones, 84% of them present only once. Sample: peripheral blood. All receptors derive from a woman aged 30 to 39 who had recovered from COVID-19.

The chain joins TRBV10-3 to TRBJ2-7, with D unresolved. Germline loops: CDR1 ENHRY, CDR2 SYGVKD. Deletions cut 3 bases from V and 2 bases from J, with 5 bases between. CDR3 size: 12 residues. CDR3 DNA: TGTGCCATCAGTGATGGAGCCTACGAGCAGTACTTC. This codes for CAISDGAYEQYF.

The CDR3 loop is CASRLWSVGTGEAGELFF. CDR3 nucleotides: TGTGCCAGCAGGTTGTGGTCGGTCGGGACAGGGGAGGCCGGGGAGCTGTTTTTT. The chain couples TRBV27 to TRBJ2-2; 10 bases line up with TRBD1. CDR1 is MNHEY, CDR2 SMNVEV, per germline (reference sequence). This CDR3 comprises 18 residues. J lost 6 bases, V lost 6 bases, and 16 bases had no gene match.

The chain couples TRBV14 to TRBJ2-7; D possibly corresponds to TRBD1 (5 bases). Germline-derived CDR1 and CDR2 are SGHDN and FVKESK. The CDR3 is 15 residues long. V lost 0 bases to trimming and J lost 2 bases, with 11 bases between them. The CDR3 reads CASSQDLTGTYEQYF. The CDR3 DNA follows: TGTGCCAGCAGCCAAGATCTTACAGGAACCTACGAGCAGTACTTC.

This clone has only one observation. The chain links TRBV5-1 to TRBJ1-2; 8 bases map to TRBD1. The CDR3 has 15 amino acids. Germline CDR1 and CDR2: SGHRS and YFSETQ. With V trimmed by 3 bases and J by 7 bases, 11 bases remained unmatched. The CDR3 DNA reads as TGCGCCAGCAGCTCTGGACAGGGAGCAGCGAGTGGCTACACCTTC. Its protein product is CASSSGQGAASGYTF. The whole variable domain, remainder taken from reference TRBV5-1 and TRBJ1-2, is KAGVTQTPRYLIKTRGQQVTLSCSPISGHRSVSWYQQTPGQGLQFLFEYFSETQRNKGNFPGRFSGRQFSNSRSEMNVSTLELGDSALYLCASSSGQGAASGYTFGSGTRLTVV.

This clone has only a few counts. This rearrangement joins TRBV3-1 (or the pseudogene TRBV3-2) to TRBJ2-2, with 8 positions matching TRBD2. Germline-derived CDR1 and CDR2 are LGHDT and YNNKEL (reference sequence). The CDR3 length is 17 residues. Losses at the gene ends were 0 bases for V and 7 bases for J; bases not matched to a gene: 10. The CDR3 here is CASSQDLAAGGIGELFF. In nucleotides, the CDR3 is TGTGCCAGCAGCCAAGATCTTGCCGCGGGGGGAATCGGGGAGCTGTTTTTT.

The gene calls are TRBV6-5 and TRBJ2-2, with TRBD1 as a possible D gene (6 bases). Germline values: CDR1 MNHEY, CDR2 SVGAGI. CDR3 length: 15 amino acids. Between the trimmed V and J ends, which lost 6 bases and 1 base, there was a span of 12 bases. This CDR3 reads CASRGAPKNTGELFF. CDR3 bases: TGTGCCAGCAGGGGGGCTCCTAAGAACACCGGGGAGCTGTTTTTT.